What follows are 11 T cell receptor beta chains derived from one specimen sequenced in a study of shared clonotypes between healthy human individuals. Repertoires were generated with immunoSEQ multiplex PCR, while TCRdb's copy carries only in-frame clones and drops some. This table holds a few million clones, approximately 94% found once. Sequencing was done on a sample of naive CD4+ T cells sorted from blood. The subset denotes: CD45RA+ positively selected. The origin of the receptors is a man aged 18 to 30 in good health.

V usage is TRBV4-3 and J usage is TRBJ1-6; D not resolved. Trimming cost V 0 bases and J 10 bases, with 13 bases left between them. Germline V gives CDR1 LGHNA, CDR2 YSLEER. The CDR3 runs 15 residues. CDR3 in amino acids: CASSQEGFGESPLHF. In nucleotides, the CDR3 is TGCGCCAGCAGCCAAGAAGGATTCGGGGAATCACCCCTCCACTTT.

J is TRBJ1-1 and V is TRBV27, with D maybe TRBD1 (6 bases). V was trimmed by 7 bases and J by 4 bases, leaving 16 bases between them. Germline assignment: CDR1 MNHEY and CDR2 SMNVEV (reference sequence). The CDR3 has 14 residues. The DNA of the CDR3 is TGTGCCAGCAACTCACAGGGCGCAGGCACTGAAGCTTTCTTT. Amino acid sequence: CASNSQGAGTEAFF.

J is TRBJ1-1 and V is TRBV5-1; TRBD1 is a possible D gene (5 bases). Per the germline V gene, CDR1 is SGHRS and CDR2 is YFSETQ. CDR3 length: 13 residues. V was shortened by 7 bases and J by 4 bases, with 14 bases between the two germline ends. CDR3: CASADPRGTEAFF. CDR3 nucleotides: TGCGCCAGCGCCGACCCTAGGGGCACTGAAGCTTTCTTT.

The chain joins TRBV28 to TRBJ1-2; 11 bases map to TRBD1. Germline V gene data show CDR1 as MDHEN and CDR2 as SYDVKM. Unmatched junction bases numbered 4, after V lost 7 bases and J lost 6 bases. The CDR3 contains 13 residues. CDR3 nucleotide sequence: TGTGCCAGCACCGGACAGGGGGCGAATGGCTACACCTTC. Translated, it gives CASTGQGANGYTF.

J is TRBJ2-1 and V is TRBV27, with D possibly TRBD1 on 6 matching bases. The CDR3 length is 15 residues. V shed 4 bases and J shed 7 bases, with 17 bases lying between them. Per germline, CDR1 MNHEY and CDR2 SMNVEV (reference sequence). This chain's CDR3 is CASSWGLASPNEQFF. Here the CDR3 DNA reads TGTGCCAGCAGTTGGGGGCTAGCAAGCCCAAATGAGCAGTTCTTC.

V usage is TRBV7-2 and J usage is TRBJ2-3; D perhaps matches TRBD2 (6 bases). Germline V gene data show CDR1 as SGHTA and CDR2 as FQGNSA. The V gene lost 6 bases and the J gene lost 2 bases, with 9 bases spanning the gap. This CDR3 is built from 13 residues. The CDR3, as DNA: TGTGCCAGCAGGACTAGGACCACAGATACGCAGTATTTT. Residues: CASRTRTTDTQYF.

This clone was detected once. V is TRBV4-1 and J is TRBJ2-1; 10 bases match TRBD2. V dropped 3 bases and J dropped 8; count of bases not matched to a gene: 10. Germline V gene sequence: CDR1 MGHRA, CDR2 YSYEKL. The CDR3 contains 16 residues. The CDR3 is CASSQFPGLALYEQFF. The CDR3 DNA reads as TGCGCCAGCAGCCAGTTTCCGGGACTAGCGCTCTATGAGCAGTTCTTC.

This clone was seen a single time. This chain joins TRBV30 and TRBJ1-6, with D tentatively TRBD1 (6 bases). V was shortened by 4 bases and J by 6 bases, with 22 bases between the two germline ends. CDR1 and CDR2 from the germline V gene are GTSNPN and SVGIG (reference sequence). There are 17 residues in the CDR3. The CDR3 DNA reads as TGTGCCTGGACCAAGCCCTTGGGGGGCGCGGGTAATTCACCCCTCCACTTT. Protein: CAWTKPLGGAGNSPLHF.

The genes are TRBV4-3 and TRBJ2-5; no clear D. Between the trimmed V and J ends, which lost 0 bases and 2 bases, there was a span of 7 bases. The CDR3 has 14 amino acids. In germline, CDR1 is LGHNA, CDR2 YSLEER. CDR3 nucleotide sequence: TGCGCCAGCAGCCAAGATCTCAAACAAGAGACCCAGTACTTC. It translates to CASSQDLKQETQYF.

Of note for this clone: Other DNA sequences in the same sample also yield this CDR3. DNA for the CDR3: TGTGCCAGCAGCTTAGGACTAGCGGGGAATGAGCAGTTCTTC. Amino acids: CASSLGLAGNEQFF. V and J are TRBV7-2 and TRBJ2-1; 11 bases are shared with TRBD2. This CDR3 is 14 amino acids long. V lost 1 base, J lost 7 bases, and 0 bases stayed unmatched. From germline, CDR1 is SGHTA and CDR2 FQGNSA.

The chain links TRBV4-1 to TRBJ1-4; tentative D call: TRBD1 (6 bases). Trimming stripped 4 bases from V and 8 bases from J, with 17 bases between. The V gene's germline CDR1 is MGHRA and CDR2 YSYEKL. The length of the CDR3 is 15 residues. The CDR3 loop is CASSPLPGHKEKLFF. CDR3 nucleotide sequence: TGCGCCAGCAGCCCCTTACCGGGACACAAGGAAAAACTGTTTTTT.